Following are 19 T cell receptor beta chains from one sample sequenced in a study of T cell responses to AZD1222 COVID-19 vaccine (dated by TCRdb to the early 2020s). The time point label on this specimen signifies: baseline before first vaccination. Library preparation was by the immunoSEQ multiplex PCR assay. TCRdb took this table from immuneACCESS and kept in-frame rearrangements with V and J called. Such tables lack part of the clones; where checked against another copy, unresolved V genes explain under half of the gap, and the rest is unexplained. Here the sample has 120,000 or so clones; roughly 89% occur a single time. The ten largest clones capture about 4.5% of the sample. Here the sequenced sample was peripheral blood, taken on day 0 of AZD1222 vaccination. Receptor source: an adult in good health.

This clone was seen just once. This chain connects TRBV29-1 to TRBJ1-4; tentative D call: TRBD1 (5 bases). CDR3 length equals 13 residues. The V gene lost 7 bases and the J gene lost 4 bases, with 13 bases spanning the gap. Germline CDR1 is SQVTM and CDR2 is ANQGSEA. The CDR3 is CSAGTGFNEKLFF. CDR3 DNA: TGCAGCGCAGGGACTGGATTTAATGAAAAACTGTTTTTT.

V gene TRBV7-2 combines with J gene TRBJ2-1; D unresolved. This CDR3 region has 13 residues. Trimming took off 1 base at V and 2 bases at J, with 3 bases between the two ends. In germline, CDR1 is SGHTA, CDR2 FQGNSA. The CDR3 region is CASSLVTYNEQFF. CDR3 coding DNA: TGTGCCAGCAGCTTAGTCACCTACAATGAGCAGTTCTTC.

This chain joins TRBV11-2 and TRBJ2-2; D tentatively fits TRBD1 or TRBD2 (5 bases each). Trimming stripped 5 bases from V and 0 bases from J, with 13 bases between. The CDR3 extends over 16 amino acids. From germline, CDR1 is SGHAT and CDR2 FQNNGV. The CDR3 reads CASSPRWGTNTGELFF. Written as DNA, the CDR3 is TGTGCCAGCAGCCCCCGGTGGGGGACGAACACCGGGGAGCTGTTTTTT.

V usage is TRBV5-4 and J usage is TRBJ1-3, with 8 bases lining up with TRBD1. The CDR3 is 14 residues long. The ends lost 4 bases at V and 5 bases at J; junction bases unmatched: 5. Looked up from germline, CDR1 is SGHNT and CDR2 is YYREEE (reference sequence). Written as DNA, the CDR3 is TGTGCCAGCAGCCAGGGACAGGATAGAAACACCATATATTTT. Amino acids: CASSQGQDRNTIYF.

The rearrangement links TRBV11-2 to TRBJ2-7; D gene uncertain. With 0 bases removed from V and 1 base from J, the gap between germline ends came to 10 bases. The germline V gene encodes CDR1 SGHAT and CDR2 FQNNGV. The CDR3 covers 15 residues. The CDR3 loop is CASSLEPTPSYEQYF. DNA for the CDR3: TGTGCCAGCAGCTTAGAACCAACACCTTCCTACGAGCAGTACTTC.

The genes are TRBV3-1 (or the pseudogene TRBV3-2) and TRBJ1-1, with a weak D call TRBD1 (6 bases). Germline-derived CDR1 and CDR2 are LGHDT and YNNKEL (reference sequence). The CDR3 covers 15 residues. Trimming removed 4 bases from V and 4 bases from J, with 16 bases in between. The CDR3, as DNA: TGTGCCAGCAGCCCAGAGGGGGGTGTGGTCACTGAAGCTTTCTTT. This sequence encodes CASSPEGGVVTEAFF.

About this clone itself: One end of the junction fails to match germline, which may point to a read error. This same CDR3 is encoded by further DNA sequences in the sample. This chain connects TRBV12-3 or TRBV12-4 to TRBJ1-1; TRBD1 matches at 7 bases. This CDR3 spans 12 amino acids. CDR3 sequence reads: CASTLGQGEAFF. CDR3 in DNA: TGTGCCAGCACCCTAGGGCAGGGGGAAGCCTTCTTT.

This chain links TRBV27 with TRBJ2-3; D is uncertain. The CDR3 runs to 14 residues. V was clipped by 5 bases and J by 2 bases, with 11 bases between them. Germline lookup yields CDR1 MNHEY and CDR2 SMNVEV (reference sequence). The CDR3 region is CASSELDTTDTQYF. DNA of the CDR3: TGTGCCAGCAGTGAACTGGATACCACAGATACGCAGTATTTT.

This clone was seen once. V is TRBV27 and J is TRBJ1-5; no firm D call. V lost 5 bases and J lost 0, with 8 bases in between. The CDR3 extends over 14 amino acids. CDR1 is MNHEY, CDR2 SMNVEV, per germline (reference sequence). The CDR3 coding sequence is TGTGCCAGCAGTCTCCGGTTTAGCAATCAGCCCCAGCATTTT. Its protein is CASSLRFSNQPQHF.

The chain carries TRBV11-2 and TRBJ2-2; TRBD1 is a possible D gene (6 bases). The germline gives CDR1 SGHAT, CDR2 FQNNGV. V was clipped by 7 bases and J by 0 bases, with 9 bases between them. The CDR3 covers 14 residues. The CDR3: CASKWGPNTGELFF. The CDR3 bases are TGTGCCAGCAAGTGGGGGCCGAACACCGGGGAGCTGTTTTTT.

The J gene is TRBJ1-1, the V gene TRBV10-3; a weak D match, TRBD1 (6 bases). The CDR3 spans 17 residues. Germline values: CDR1 ENHRY, CDR2 SYGVKD. With 3 bases removed from V and 1 base from J, the gap between germline ends came to 18 bases. CDR3 nucleotide sequence: TGTGCCATCAGTGACCGAGGGGGGCAGGCGGGGAACACTGAAGCTTTCTTT. It encodes CAISDRGGQAGNTEAFF.

The V gene is TRBV11-2, the J gene TRBJ2-7; no clear D gene. Per germline, CDR1 SGHAT and CDR2 FQNNGV. Between the trimmed V and J ends, which lost 1 base and 2 bases, there was a span of 9 bases. CDR3 length equals 14 residues. CDR3 amino acids: CASSLGTVAYEQYF. The CDR3 bases are TGTGCCAGCAGCTTAGGGACGGTAGCCTACGAGCAGTACTTC.

V gene TRBV27 combines with J gene TRBJ2-1; 9 bases line up with TRBD2. The CDR3 extends over 20 amino acids. J was trimmed by 2 bases and V by 5 bases; bases with no gene match: 19. Germline V CDR1 and CDR2: MNHEY, SMNVEV (reference sequence). DNA for the CDR3: TGTGCCAGCAGTCCGCGGAGGGGGACTAGCTCTTCATTTCCCTACAATGAGCAGTTCTTC. It is translated as CASSPRRGTSSSFPYNEQFF.

This clone was detected once. V usage is TRBV7-9 and J usage is TRBJ2-5, with TRBD1 matching 7 bases. The ends lost 5 bases at V and 2 bases at J; junction bases unmatched: 5. The length of the CDR3 is 14 residues. Germline V gene sequence: CDR1 SEHNR, CDR2 FQNEAQ (reference sequence). CDR3 in amino acids: CASSLRQGQETQYF. The CDR3 DNA follows: TGTGCCAGCAGCCTCCGACAGGGTCAAGAGACCCAGTACTTC.

In its sample, this clone was seen once. J is TRBJ2-5 and V is TRBV30; TRBD2 aligns across 8 bases. The length of the CDR3 is 13 residues. Germline CDR1 reads GTSNPN; CDR2 reads SVGIG (reference sequence). Trimming at V came to 4 bases and at J to 5 bases, leaving 6 bases not matched to a gene. The chain's CDR3 is CAWNPGGVETQYF. The CDR3 DNA sequence: TGTGCCTGGAACCCCGGGGGGGTGGAGACCCAGTACTTC.

The genes are TRBV14 and TRBJ2-5; D possibly corresponds to TRBD1 (6 bases). CDR1 is SGHDN, CDR2 FVKESK, per germline. V lost 5 bases and J 9 bases, leaving 16 bases between the germline ends. The CDR3 runs to 13 residues. This CDR3 reads CASSDRIKWAQYF. DNA for the CDR3: TGTGCCAGCAGCGACAGGATAAAATGGGCCCAGTACTTC.

The chain links TRBV27 to TRBJ2-7; TRBD1 or TRBD2 may be the D gene (6 bases each). The ends were cut back, 8 bases at V and 1 base at J, with 12 bases in the middle. Germline V gene lookup returns CDR1 MNHEY and CDR2 SMNVEV (reference sequence). The CDR3 extends over 13 amino acids. Here the CDR3 reads CASAAGQSYEQYF. The CDR3 bases are TGTGCCAGCGCTGCGGGACAATCCTACGAGCAGTACTTC.

In its sample, this clone was seen once. The chain is built from TRBV24-1 and TRBJ2-2; 8 nucleotides match TRBD1. In germline, CDR1 is KGHDR, CDR2 SFDVKD. There are 16 residues in the CDR3. V was clipped by 5 bases and J by 5 bases; unmatched bases: 9. The CDR3 sequence: CATSGIGQGGTGELFF. The CDR3 coding sequence is TGTGCCACCAGTGGTATTGGACAGGGAGGAACCGGGGAGCTGTTTTTT.

Written as DNA, the CDR3 is TGTGCCAGCAGCCCCCTTTTTTCGGGGGGGTTCAATGAGCAGTTCTTC. Protein: CASSPLFSGGFNEQFF. The chain joins TRBV14 to TRBJ2-1; TRBD2 agrees at 8 bases. CDR1 and CDR2 from the germline V gene are SGHDN and FVKESK. V trimming: 4 bases; J trimming: 6 bases; junction bases outside the gene matches: 11. The CDR3 is made up of 16 amino acids.